This T cell receptor beta chain was captured in a study of human T cells and chemical hapten exposure. Study at large: Chiefly female patients presented with alopecia areata, totalis or universalis. Findings of the study overall: Donor immune responses may differ from healthy people's, since all donors had alopecia.

Noted time point: pre-sensitization, week 0. Sample treatment: therapeutic diphenylcyclopropenone sensitization with weekly scalp DPC. Blood sampling occurred before each patch-test application. As regards this clonotype: Its antigen is as yet unknown.

Source study methods: Ranging from roughly 20,000 to 690,600, TCR counts per sample had a median value of approximately 99,000. TCRdb re-called the RACE reads through MiXCR, storing one row per CDR3 protein. These V and J calls are TCRdb output, not the study's own analysis. The repertoire has some 59,000 distinct CDR3 sequences, about 10% of them found once; the top ten carry around 4.1%. Germline V gene lookup returns CDR1 SGHTA and CDR2 FQGNSA. V gave up 5 bases and J gave up 11 bases, with 9 bases separating them. This CDR3 spans 10 amino acids. Sequences were derived from whole blood, sampled in connection with sensitization to the hapten diphenylcyclopropenone (DPC). The receptor's source is a woman aged 40 to 50 with alopecia areata. Some clones in this sample may be carry-over from other donors' samples. The chain employs TRBV7-2 and TRBJ1-1, with D perhaps matching TRBD1 (5 bases). In nucleotides, the CDR3 is TGTGCCAGCAGCCAAAACAGGGCTTTCTTT. Translation: CASSQNRAFF.